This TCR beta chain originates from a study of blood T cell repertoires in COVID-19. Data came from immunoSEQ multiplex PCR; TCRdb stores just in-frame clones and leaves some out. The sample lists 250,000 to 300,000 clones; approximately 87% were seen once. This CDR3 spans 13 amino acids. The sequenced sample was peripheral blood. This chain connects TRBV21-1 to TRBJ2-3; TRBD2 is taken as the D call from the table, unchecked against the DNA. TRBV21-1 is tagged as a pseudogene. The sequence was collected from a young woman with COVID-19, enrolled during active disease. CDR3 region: CATPRSSTDTQYF. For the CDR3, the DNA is TGTGCCACCCCCCGGTCTAGCACAGATACGCAGTATTTT.